Below are 21 T cell receptor beta chains sequenced from a single sample in a study of cytotoxic CD8 clonotypes in ibrutinib-treated CLL. The table came from immunoSEQ multiplex PCR; TCRdb's copy has only in-frame clones and leaves some out. Of about 85,000 clones in the sample, 79% were seen once. Sample: PBMCs, taken after 12 months of ibrutinib treatment. All receptors come from a human donor with chronic lymphocytic leukemia.

The chain recombines TRBV7-9 with TRBJ1-3; D is perhaps TRBD1 (6 bases). The CDR3 extends over 17 amino acids. Trimming removed 1 base at V and 0 bases at J, with 13 bases between. Germline V gene sequence: CDR1 SEHNR, CDR2 FQNEAQ (reference sequence). The CDR3 protein is CASSLVQGRTSGNTIYF. CDR3 nucleotides: TGTGCCAGCAGCTTAGTGCAGGGGAGGACCTCTGGAAACACCATATATTTT.

The V gene is TRBV29-1, the J gene TRBJ2-1; possibly TRBD2 for D (5 bases). Germline CDR1 SQVTM, CDR2 ANQGSEA. V was clipped by 4 bases and J by 2 bases, with 12 bases between them. The CDR3 consists of 14 residues. CDR3 coding DNA: TGCAGCGTTGGGCGGCTAGCTACCTACAATGAGCAGTTCTTC. Translation: CSVGRLATYNEQFF.

The gene calls are TRBV19 and TRBJ1-2; tentative D call: TRBD1 (6 bases). The CDR3 is 19 amino acids. Germline lookup yields CDR1 LNHDA and CDR2 SQIVND (reference sequence). The V end lost 6 bases, the J end lost 4 bases, and 30 bases lay between the germline ends. The CDR3 DNA sequence: TGTGCCAGTAGCATGAGGGGGATACCCCTCGGGTGGCCTAGCTATGGCTACACCTTC. Translation: CASSMRGIPLGWPSYGYTF.

The chain combines TRBV7-2 with TRBJ2-5; possible D gene TRBD1, 6 bases. The V end was cut by 5 bases, the J end by 1 base, with 11 bases between. The germline V gene encodes CDR1 SGHTA and CDR2 FQGNSA. The CDR3 is 14 amino acids. The CDR3 region is CASSQTGTQETQYF. In DNA, the CDR3 is TGTGCCAGCAGCCAAACAGGGACCCAAGAGACCCAGTACTTC.

The rearrangement links TRBV6-5 to TRBJ2-2; possibly TRBD1 or TRBD2 for D (5 bases each). Per the germline V gene, CDR1 is MNHEY and CDR2 is SVGAGI. The CDR3 runs to 12 residues. The V and J ends lost 0 bases and 14 bases respectively, with 10 bases between them. CDR3 coding DNA: TGTGCCAGCAGTTACTCGGGGGATACACTGTTTTTT. Protein sequence: CASSYSGDTLFF.

Worth noting for this clone: The identical CDR3 is also encoded by other nucleotide sequences in the sample. The genes are TRBV6-6 and TRBJ2-7; D is possibly TRBD2 (6 bases). Trimming took 6 bases from V and 0 from J, leaving 12 bases between them. CDR3 size: 14 residues. Looked up from germline, CDR1 is MNHNY and CDR2 is SVGAGI (reference sequence). CDR3 sequence reads: CASRPRGDSYEQYF. The CDR3 nucleotides are TGTGCCAGCAGGCCCCGCGGGGACTCCTACGAGCAGTACTTC.

This chain links TRBV6-5 with TRBJ2-2; TRBD1 aligns across 7 bases. V trimming: 6 bases; J trimming: 4 bases; junction bases outside the gene matches: 5. The CDR3 has 14 residues. Germline lookup yields CDR1 MNHEY and CDR2 SVGAGI. CDR3 in DNA: TGTGCCAGCAGCCCCCCAGGGGGCACCGGGGAGCTGTTTTTT. Residues: CASSPPGGTGELFF.

The chain combines TRBV4-3 with TRBJ2-7, with TRBD2 identical over 9 bases. V trimming: 4 bases; J trimming: 0 bases; junction bases outside the gene matches: 4. CDR1 LGHNA and CDR2 YSLEER come from the germline V gene. The CDR3 covers 15 residues. The CDR3 DNA reads as TGCGCCAGCAGCCTCCTAGCGGGAAGCTCCTACGAGCAGTACTTC. Translated, it gives CASSLLAGSSYEQYF.

This clone occurred once. This chain uses TRBV19 with TRBJ2-7, with 8 bases aligning to TRBD1. Trimming took 7 bases from V and 4 from J; bases not matched to a gene: 12. Germline values: CDR1 LNHDA, CDR2 SQIVND (reference sequence). CDR3 length: 15 residues. The CDR3 here is CASTRVAGGGYEQYF. The CDR3 DNA is TGTGCCAGTACAAGGGTGGCAGGGGGCGGTTACGAGCAGTACTTC.

The chain couples TRBV5-1 to TRBJ2-7; 9 nucleotides match TRBD1. The CDR3 is 14 residues long. Germline V gene lookup returns CDR1 SGHRS and CDR2 YFSETQ. V lost 2 bases and J lost 5; bases outside the gene matches: 5. Here the CDR3 DNA reads TGCGCCAGCAGCTTCGGACAGGGGCGGAACGAGCAGTACTTC. Translation gives CASSFGQGRNEQYF. Complete variable domain (other parts from reference TRBV5-1 and TRBJ2-7): KAGVTQTPRYLIKTRGQQVTLSCSPISGHRSVSWYQQTPGQGLQFLFEYFSETQRNKGNFPGRFSGRQFSNSRSEMNVSTLELGDSALYLCASSFGQGRNEQYFGPGTRLTVT.

The rearrangement joins TRBV9 to TRBJ2-3; D not resolved. Germline CDR1 reads SGDLS; CDR2 reads YYNGEE. The ends were cut back, 0 bases at V and 6 bases at J, with 5 bases in the middle. The CDR3 is made up of 12 amino acids. CDR3 nucleotide sequence: TGTGCCAGCAGCGTAGTCGAGGATACGCAGTATTTT. This translates into CASSVVEDTQYF.

The chain's CDR3 is CASRVGTPAGGYTF. Here the CDR3 DNA reads TGTGCCAGCAGAGTTGGGACGCCGGCCGGAGGCTACACCTTC. This chain uses TRBV6-5 with TRBJ1-2, with a weak D call TRBD1 (5 bases). In germline, CDR1 is MNHEY, CDR2 SVGAGI. The CDR3 length is 14 residues. V lost 6 bases to trimming and J lost 8 bases, with 19 bases between them.

V gene TRBV7-9 combines with J gene TRBJ2-7; 9 nucleotides agree with TRBD1. The CDR3 contains 13 residues. Trimming at V came to 10 bases and at J to 5 bases, leaving 9 bases not matched to a gene. Germline V gives CDR1 SEHNR, CDR2 FQNEAQ (reference sequence). The CDR3 DNA is TGTGCCACCACACAGGGGGCGCTGGACGAGCAGTACTTC. Amino acids: CATTQGALDEQYF.

The V and J genes are TRBV10-3 and TRBJ2-7; 9 nucleotides match TRBD2. Germline V gene lookup returns CDR1 ENHRY and CDR2 SYGVKD. Unmatched junction bases numbered 11, after V lost 10 bases and J lost 1 base. This CDR3 has 15 residues. CDR3 region: CATSKGLAGSYEQYF. CDR3 bases: TGTGCCACCTCGAAGGGGCTAGCGGGGTCCTACGAGCAGTACTTC.

This chain connects TRBV14 to TRBJ2-5, with unresolved D. CDR3 size: 13 residues. Germline V gene sequence: CDR1 SGHDN, CDR2 FVKESK. Deletions cut 3 bases from V and 4 bases from J, with 9 bases between. The CDR3 sequence: CASSQQWGETQYF. The CDR3 DNA is TGTGCCAGCAGCCAGCAATGGGGAGAGACCCAGTACTTC. Looking up the rest from reference TRBV14 and TRBJ2-5 gives the full variable domain: EAGVTQFPSHSVIEKGQTVTLRCDPISGHDNLYWYRRVMGKEIKFLLHFVKESKQDESGMPNNRFLAERTGGTYSTLKVQPAELEDSGVYFCASSQQWGETQYFGPGTRLLVL.

The V call is TRBV7-9, the J call TRBJ2-5; a weak D match, TRBD1 (6 bases). Germline CDR1 reads SEHNR; CDR2 reads FQNEAQ (reference sequence). This CDR3 is built from 15 residues. V lost 5 bases to trimming and J lost 4 bases, with 17 bases between them. The CDR3 protein is CASSHPRGYGETQYF. The CDR3 region has the DNA TGTGCCAGCAGCCATCCCAGGGGTTATGGAGAGACCCAGTACTTC.

This clone came up a few times. This rearrangement joins TRBV28 to TRBJ1-1; 7 positions match TRBD1. Per the germline V gene, CDR1 is MDHEN and CDR2 is SYDVKM. V trimming: 7 bases; J trimming: 5 bases; junction bases outside the gene matches: 19. The CDR3 is made up of 17 amino acids. The chain's CDR3 is CASTRPADRARRTEAFF. CDR3 coding DNA: TGTGCCAGCACCCGCCCAGCTGACAGGGCGAGGAGGACTGAAGCTTTCTTT.

This clone was observed a few times. The V gene is TRBV14, the J gene TRBJ1-4; perhaps TRBD1 as D (5 bases). The germline V and J ends were trimmed by 1 base and 4 bases, with 19 bases remaining between them. The CDR3 contains 18 residues. The V gene's germline CDR1 is SGHDN and CDR2 FVKESK. The DNA of the CDR3 is TGTGCCAGCAGCCAAGGGGGGTCGGCGATTTATCGTAATGAAAAACTGTTTTTT. The encoded protein is CASSQGGSAIYRNEKLFF.

This rearrangement joins TRBV5-1 to TRBJ1-2; D may be TRBD1 (6 bases). In germline, CDR1 is SGHRS, CDR2 YFSETQ. This CDR3 is 14 amino acids long. The V and J ends lost 3 bases and 4 bases respectively, with 13 bases between them. The CDR3 reads CASSSGQTFYGYTF. CDR3 DNA: TGCGCCAGCAGCTCCGGACAGACCTTCTATGGCTACACCTTC.

The chain couples TRBV7-2 to TRBJ2-2; TRBD1 agrees at 9 bases. From germline, CDR1 is SGHTA and CDR2 FQGNSA. The V and J ends lost 2 bases and 6 bases, in that order; junction bases with no gene match: 4. There are 15 residues in the CDR3. The CDR3 DNA reads TGTGCCAGCAGCTTAACGACAGGGGGTCCCGGGGAGCTGTTTTTT. It codes for CASSLTTGGPGELFF.

The V and J genes are TRBV28 and TRBJ2-3, with 15 bases fitting TRBD2. With V trimmed by 0 bases and J by 6 bases, 10 bases remained unmatched. CDR3 length equals 19 residues. The germline V gene has CDR1 MDHEN and CDR2 SYDVKM. As DNA, the CDR3 is TGTGCCAGCAGTTTATGGGACGGACTAGCGGGAGGGCCAGTGGATACGCAGTATTTT. Translated: CASSLWDGLAGGPVDTQYF.